This entry concerns a single T cell receptor beta chain. Its antigen is not identified. When sampled, the donors appeared nominally healthy, though they likely had unrecorded immune exposures. The data originate from a study of cytomegalovirus exposure and HLA in healthy donors. General observations from the study: Prior analysis indicated that the majority of TCR beta V segments exhibited productivity approximately 90% or approximately 30% of the time.

PCR employed 60 Vbeta and 13 Jbeta primers. Authors' data handling: A later analysis counted roughly 74 million unique TCR beta chains, roughly 11 million shared. Repertoires were generated with immunoSEQ multiplex PCR, while TCRdb's copy carries only in-frame clones and drops some. V and J calls and clone size are copied from that table; D and trimming were computed from the DNA. The sample contains over 140,000 clones, around 81% of which appear only once. The trim removed 2 bases at V and 4 bases at J, leaving 0 bases unmatched. Looked up from germline, CDR1 is MNHNS and CDR2 is SASEGT. CDR3 length: 13 amino acids.

J is TRBJ2-3 and V is TRBV6-1; 7 bases match TRBD1. The receptor comes from a man aged 45-60 years in good health and CMV-seronegative. The sample taken for sequencing was PBMCs. This CDR3 reads CASSEQGADTQYF. The CDR3 DNA reads TGTGCCAGCAGTGAACAGGGGGCAGATACGCAGTATTTT.